Below, one T cell receptor (beta chain) is given with its context. This sample is part of a study of blood T cell repertoires in COVID-19. Overall study: Italy, Spain and the United States were the sources of the convalescent and acute COVID-19 samples. PBMCs, B-cell-depleted T cells, or T cells were the source of the cDNA or gDNA that made up the material.

Germline lookup yields CDR1 LNHDA and CDR2 SQIVND (reference sequence). V shed 3 bases and J shed 0 bases, with 15 bases lying between them. The CDR3 is 17 residues long. Per the authors' pipeline: Amplifying reference gene primers gave estimates of nucleated cell counts. Measured with immunoSEQ multiplex PCR; TCRdb has only the in-frame clones, and not every one. The D gene and trimming were derived from the DNA, and the V and J assignments and clone size from that table. The table records over 120,000 clones, around 84% of them present only once. The source material was peripheral blood. The receptor was isolated from a human donor with acute or convalescent COVID-19. The donor label of this sample is uncertain. The chain is built from TRBV19 and TRBJ1-5; a weak D match, TRBD1 (6 bases). CDR3 loop: CASSMDGQSYSNQPQHF. As DNA, the CDR3 is TGTGCCAGTAGTATGGATGGACAGAGCTATAGCAATCAGCCCCAGCATTTT.